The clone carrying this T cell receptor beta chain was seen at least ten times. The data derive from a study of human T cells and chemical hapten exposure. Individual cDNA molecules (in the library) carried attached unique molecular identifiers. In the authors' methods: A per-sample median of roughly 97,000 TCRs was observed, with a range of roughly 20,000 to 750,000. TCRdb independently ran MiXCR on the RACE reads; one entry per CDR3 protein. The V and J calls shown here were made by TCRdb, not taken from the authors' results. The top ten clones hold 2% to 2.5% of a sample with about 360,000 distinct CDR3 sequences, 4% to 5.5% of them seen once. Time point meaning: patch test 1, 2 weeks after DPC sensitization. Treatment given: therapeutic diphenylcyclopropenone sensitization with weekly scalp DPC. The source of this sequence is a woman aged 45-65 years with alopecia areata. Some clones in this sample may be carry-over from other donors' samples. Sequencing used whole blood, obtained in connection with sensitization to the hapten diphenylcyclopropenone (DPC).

CDR3 loop: CASSQGEMVWNSPLHF. In DNA form, the CDR3 reads TGTGCCAGCAGCCAAGGGGAGATGGTTTGGAATTCACCCCTCCACTTT. V is TRBV14 and J is TRBJ1-6; no clear D. Germline CDR1 SGHDN, CDR2 FVKESK. The CDR3 consists of 16 residues. V was pared by 1 base and J by 7 bases, with 14 bases between.